Listed here are 28 T cell receptor beta chains from one sample, sequenced in a study of T cell changes during pregnancy in multiple sclerosis. Using immunoSEQ multiplex PCR, the repertoire was profiled, and TCRdb retains in-frame clones only, with some absent. The sample holds about 84,000 clones, over 85% seen once. Sequencing was performed on peripheral blood, taken in the second trimester of pregnancy. The receptors here all came from a female donor in good health, enrolled as a control in a pregnancy study.

The chain carries TRBV18 and TRBJ1-4; 11 positions match TRBD1. The CDR3 totals 17 residues. Germline CDR1 reads KGHSH; CDR2 reads LQKENI. Trimming removed 5 bases from V and 8 bases from J; junction bases left unmatched: 13. CDR3 sequence (DNA): TGTGCCAGCTCATCCGGACAGGGGGCGCTTGGAAGGGAAAAACTGTTTTTT. This translates into CASSSGQGALGREKLFF.

J is TRBJ2-5 and V is TRBV5-4, with D hard to call. This CDR3 contains 15 residues. The germline gives CDR1 SGHNT, CDR2 YYREEE (reference sequence). V was pared by 3 bases and J by 1 base, with 13 bases between. CDR3 region: CASSSHGRIQETQYF. DNA of the CDR3: TGTGCCAGCAGCTCCCATGGCAGGATCCAAGAGACCCAGTACTTC.

The genes are TRBV6-1 and TRBJ2-3; 9 bases align to TRBD2. J was trimmed by 1 base and V by 1 base; bases with no gene match: 0. CDR1 and CDR2 (germline): MNHNS, SASEGT. The CDR3 has 15 amino acids. The CDR3 region has the DNA TGTGCCAGCAGTGAAGGGACTAGCGGCACAGATACGCAGTATTTT. Translating it yields CASSEGTSGTDTQYF.

This chain connects TRBV5-1 to TRBJ2-1, with a possible D match to TRBD1 (5 bases). Trimming removed 4 bases from V and 7 bases from J, with 12 bases in between. CDR1 SGHRS and CDR2 YFSETQ come from the germline V gene. The CDR3 contains 13 residues. CDR3 sequence reads: CASSIDRRNEQFF. The CDR3, as DNA: TGCGCCAGCAGCATTGACAGAAGAAATGAGCAGTTCTTC.

The rearrangement joins TRBV2 to TRBJ2-3; D is uncertain. V dropped 4 bases and J dropped 6 bases, with 8 bases sitting between them. Germline assignment: CDR1 SNHLY and CDR2 FYNNEI. The CDR3 is 12 residues long. CDR3 coding DNA: TGTGCCAGCAGTGGTTTCCAGGATACGCAGTATTTT. It is translated as CASSGFQDTQYF.

The genes are TRBV7-2 and TRBJ1-2; D possibly corresponds to TRBD1 (5 bases). Germline assignment: CDR1 SGHTA and CDR2 FQGNSA. The CDR3 is 14 residues long. Trimming took off 6 bases at V and 6 bases at J, with 17 bases between the two ends. The DNA of the CDR3 is TGTGCCAGCAGTCACGGCCGGGGGGGGGATGGCTACACCTTC. Its protein product is CASSHGRGGDGYTF.

The chain uses TRBV5-1 and TRBJ2-3; 8 bases are a match to TRBD1. The germline gives CDR1 SGHRS, CDR2 YFSETQ. This CDR3 contains 14 residues. V dropped 3 bases and J dropped 1; count of bases not matched to a gene: 1. The CDR3 nucleotides are TGCGCCAGCAGCTCGGACAGGGGCACAGATACGCAGTATTTT. Encoded protein: CASSSDRGTDTQYF. Full variable domain (remainder filled in from reference TRBV5-1 and TRBJ2-3): KAGVTQTPRYLIKTRGQQVTLSCSPISGHRSVSWYQQTPGQGLQFLFEYFSETQRNKGNFPGRFSGRQFSNSRSEMNVSTLELGDSALYLCASSSDRGTDTQYFGPGTRLTVL.

The chain links TRBV28 to TRBJ1-5; a weak D match, TRBD1 (5 bases). The ends were cut back, 5 bases at V and 5 bases at J, with 16 bases in the middle. Germline CDR1 is MDHEN and CDR2 is SYDVKM. The CDR3 sequence is 15 residues long. CDR3 DNA sequence: TGTGCCAGCAGTCCGAATCAGGGAGGCGATCAGCCCCAGCATTTT. Translating it yields CASSPNQGGDQPQHF.

The chain couples TRBV27 to TRBJ2-5; possibly TRBD2 for D (5 bases). This CDR3 comprises 13 residues. CDR1 and CDR2 (germline): MNHEY, SMNVEV (reference sequence). Trimming took off 6 bases at V and 6 bases at J, with 14 bases between the two ends. CDR3 bases: TGTGCCAGCAGCTTCGGGGAGCGGCAGACCCAGTACTTC. It specifies CASSFGERQTQYF.

The chain combines TRBV4-1 with TRBJ1-6, with 9 bases identical to TRBD1. CDR3 length: 15 residues. Germline V gene data show CDR1 as MGHRA and CDR2 as YSYEKL. Trimming cost V 1 base and J 9 bases; bases outside gene matches: 4. The DNA for the CDR3 is TGCGCCAGCAGCCAAGGCACAGGGGGCTTTTCACCCCTCCACTTT. This gives the protein CASSQGTGGFSPLHF.

The V and J genes are TRBV10-3 and TRBJ2-5, with TRBD1 matching over 7 bases. Germline V gives CDR1 ENHRY, CDR2 SYGVKD. This CDR3 is built from 13 residues. After removal of 9 bases from V and 5 bases from J, the junction contained 9 bases not matched to a gene. The CDR3 loop reads CAIPTGSGETQYF. The CDR3 DNA is TGTGCCATACCGACAGGGAGTGGGGAGACCCAGTACTTC.

The chain carries TRBV27 and TRBJ2-7; 9 bases are shared with TRBD2. Unmatched junction bases numbered 4, after V lost 3 bases and J lost 4 bases. Germline V gene data show CDR1 as MNHEY and CDR2 as SMNVEV (reference sequence). The CDR3 is 14 amino acids. CDR3 nucleotide sequence: TGTGCCAGCAGTTTGCGGGAGGGTTCGTACGAGCAGTACTTC. Encoded protein: CASSLREGSYEQYF.

This clone occurred once. This chain uses TRBV5-6 with TRBJ1-1; tentative D call: TRBD1 (6 bases). Germline CDR1 SGHDT, CDR2 YYEEEE. The ends were cut back, 0 bases at V and 5 bases at J, with 14 bases in the middle. The CDR3 runs 15 residues. The CDR3 region is CASSLDQGRGTEAFF. The CDR3 nucleotides are TGTGCCAGCAGCTTGGACCAGGGGCGTGGGACTGAAGCTTTCTTT.

The V and J genes are TRBV19 and TRBJ2-3; no definite D call. V was cut by 6 bases and J by 3 bases, with 4 bases left in between. Germline V CDR1 and CDR2: LNHDA, SQIVND (reference sequence). This CDR3 contains 11 residues. In DNA form, the CDR3 reads TGTGCCAGTAGCCAAACAGATACGCAGTATTTT. As protein: CASSQTDTQYF.

V usage is TRBV28 and J usage is TRBJ2-7, with 10 bases matching TRBD2. V was clipped by 5 bases and J by 1 base; unmatched bases: 5. This CDR3 comprises 15 residues. The germline V gene has CDR1 MDHEN and CDR2 SYDVKM. This CDR3 reads CASSISGRRSYEQYF. The DNA for the CDR3 is TGTGCCAGCAGTATTAGCGGGAGGAGATCCTACGAGCAGTACTTC.

V gene TRBV5-1 combines with J gene TRBJ2-7; D may be TRBD1 (6 bases). V shed 4 bases and J shed 2 bases, with 16 bases lying between them. The germline CDR1 and CDR2 sequences are SGHRS and YFSETQ. CDR3 length: 15 amino acids. Here the CDR3 DNA reads TGCGCCAGCAGCCCGCGCAGGGGCTCGACCTACGAGCAGTACTTC. Protein: CASSPRRGSTYEQYF.

V and J are TRBV7-9 and TRBJ1-4, with D possibly being TRBD1 (6 bases). The V end was cut by 5 bases, the J end by 4 bases, with 17 bases between. The CDR3 contains 16 residues. From germline, CDR1 is SEHNR and CDR2 FQNEAQ (reference sequence). CDR3 in DNA: TGTGCCAGCAGCCACTACACAGGGCCCGGTAATGAAAAACTGTTTTTT. This codes for CASSHYTGPGNEKLFF.

This rearrangement joins TRBV28 to TRBJ2-3; 8 bases are a match to TRBD2. V lost 8 bases and J lost 2; bases outside the gene matches: 9. The CDR3 sequence is 15 residues long. Germline loops: CDR1 MDHEN, CDR2 SYDVKM. The CDR3 loop reads CASETTSANTDTQYF. Here the CDR3 DNA reads TGTGCCAGCGAGACGACTAGCGCCAACACAGATACGCAGTATTTT.

This clone has more than one count but fewer than ten. This chain joins TRBV18 and TRBJ2-1; D possibly corresponds to TRBD2 (6 bases). CDR3 length equals 14 residues. The V gene lost 4 bases and the J gene lost 8 bases, with 15 bases spanning the gap. Per germline, CDR1 KGHSH and CDR2 LQKENI. This chain's CDR3 is CASSREGLNYEQFF. The CDR3 region has the DNA TGTGCCAGCTCACGGGAAGGACTAAACTATGAGCAGTTCTTC.

This CDR3 is CASSPDITTNEKLFF. The CDR3 DNA reads TGTGCCAGCTCACCGGACATTACAACTAATGAAAAACTGTTTTTT. The chain joins TRBV18 to TRBJ1-4, with D perhaps matching TRBD1 (5 bases). Germline-derived CDR1 and CDR2 are KGHSH and LQKENI. Trimming took 3 bases from V and 0 from J, leaving 8 bases between them. The CDR3 totals 15 residues.

This chain links TRBV11-2 with TRBJ2-1; 15 bases align to TRBD2. V was clipped by 1 base and J by 10 bases; unmatched bases: 2. Germline V CDR1 and CDR2: SGHAT, FQNNGV. The length of the CDR3 is 15 residues. The CDR3 here is CASSLGGTSGREQFF. The CDR3 nucleotides read TGTGCCAGCAGCTTAGGAGGGACTAGCGGGAGGGAGCAGTTCTTC.

J is TRBJ1-1 and V is TRBV5-1, with D tentatively TRBD1 (5 bases). The CDR3 has 15 amino acids. The germline gives CDR1 SGHRS, CDR2 YFSETQ. V was shortened by 3 bases and J by 0 bases, with 12 bases between the two germline ends. The CDR3 DNA follows: TGCGCCAGCAGCTACGGGGGGAACATGAACACTGAAGCTTTCTTT. Encoded protein: CASSYGGNMNTEAFF.

This clone was seen a few times. This sequence joins TRBV19 and TRBJ2-2; 7 bases align to TRBD1. J gave up 4 bases and V 5 bases, and 4 bases lay outside the gene matches. CDR1 is LNHDA and CDR2 is SQIVND in the germline V gene (reference sequence). The CDR3 has 14 amino acids. DNA of the CDR3: TGTGCCAGTAGTTACAGGGGAATCACCGGGGAGCTGTTTTTT. Translation: CASSYRGITGELFF.

The chain joins TRBV5-4 to TRBJ2-7; 14 positions match TRBD2. The CDR3 is 17 residues long. Losses at the gene ends were 4 bases for V and 5 bases for J; bases not matched to a gene: 11. In germline, CDR1 is SGHNT, CDR2 YYREEE (reference sequence). The CDR3 sequence is CASSRSSGTSGSHEQYF. CDR3 in DNA: TGTGCCAGCAGCCGCTCAAGTGGGACTAGCGGGAGTCACGAGCAGTACTTC.

This chain connects TRBV28 to TRBJ2-7, with 7 bases lining up with TRBD1. V dropped 6 bases and J dropped 3; count of bases not matched to a gene: 8. This CDR3 is 14 amino acids long. In germline, CDR1 is MDHEN, CDR2 SYDVKM. The CDR3 region has the DNA TGTGCCAGCAGCCCACAGGGGACCGACTACGAGCAGTACTTC. Translated: CASSPQGTDYEQYF.

The chain uses TRBV6-1 and TRBJ2-5, with D possibly being TRBD1 (5 bases). This CDR3 comprises 13 residues. The germline V gene has CDR1 MNHNS and CDR2 SASEGT. With 6 bases removed from V and 5 bases from J, the gap between germline ends came to 13 bases. In DNA form, the CDR3 reads TGTGCCAGCAGGGGGCTAGGAAGGGAGACCCAGTACTTC. Its protein is CASRGLGRETQYF.

The rearrangement joins TRBV28 to TRBJ1-4; tentatively, D is TRBD1 (5 bases). Germline CDR1 is MDHEN and CDR2 is SYDVKM. This CDR3 spans 15 amino acids. The V gene lost 5 bases and the J gene lost 3 bases, with 13 bases spanning the gap. The DNA of the CDR3 is TGTGCCAGCAGTACCTCAGGGTCAGCTAATGAAAAACTGTTTTTT. Amino acids: CASSTSGSANEKLFF.

J is TRBJ2-7 and V is TRBV12-5, with TRBD2 as a possible D gene (5 bases). The CDR3 runs to 13 residues. Germline lookup yields CDR1 LGHNT and CDR2 FRNRAP. V was cut by 3 bases and J by 3 bases, with 9 bases left in between. The CDR3 spells CASGLGLGYEQYF. As DNA, the CDR3 is TGTGCTAGTGGTTTAGGACTTGGCTACGAGCAGTACTTC.